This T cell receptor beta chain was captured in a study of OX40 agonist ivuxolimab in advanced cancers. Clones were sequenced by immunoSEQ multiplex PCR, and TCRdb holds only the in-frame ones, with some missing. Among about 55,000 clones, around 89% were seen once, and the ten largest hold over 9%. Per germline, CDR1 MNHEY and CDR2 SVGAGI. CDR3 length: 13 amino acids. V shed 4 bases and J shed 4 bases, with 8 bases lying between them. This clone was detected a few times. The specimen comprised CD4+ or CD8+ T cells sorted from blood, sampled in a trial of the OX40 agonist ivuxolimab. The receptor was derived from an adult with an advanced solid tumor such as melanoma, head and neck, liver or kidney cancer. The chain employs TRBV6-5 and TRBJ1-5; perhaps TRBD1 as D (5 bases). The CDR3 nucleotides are TGTGCCAGCAGTTTCGGGGGAAATCAGCCCCAGCATTTT. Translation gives CASSFGGNQPQHF.